This TCR beta chain was observed in a study of OX40 agonist ivuxolimab in advanced cancers. Across the study: Ivuxolimab, which patients received intravenously every 2 weeks, was dosed at 0.01 to 10 mg/kg. Among those enrolled, mean age was 60 years (range about 20 to 79) and approximately 80% were male. Overall study results and limits: In CD8+ T cells, expanded clones were on average more numerous than in CD4+. CD4+ and CD8+ T cells in blood underwent clonal expansion by week 6 at 0.1 to 3.0 mg/kg.

A remark on this clone: No antigen is known for it.

The assay was immunoSEQ multiplex PCR, and TCRdb's table has in-frame clones only and misses some. There are about 70,000 clones in the sample; around 82% occur only once, and approximately 5% lies in the top ten. This receptor was taken from an adult with an advanced solid tumor such as melanoma, head and neck, liver or kidney cancer. This specimen consisted of CD4+ or CD8+ T cells sorted from blood, obtained in a trial of the OX40 agonist ivuxolimab.

The CDR3 DNA follows: TGTGCCAGCAGCTTGGCCCGGACAGGGGGCACTGAAAAACTGTTTTTT. Encoded protein: CASSLARTGGTEKLFF. The chain employs TRBV5-5 and TRBJ1-4, with TRBD1 matching over 11 bases. The length of the CDR3 is 16 residues. V shed 0 bases, J shed 7 bases, and the junction held 5 bases outside the gene matches. CDR1 is SGHKS, CDR2 YYEKEE, per germline (reference sequence).